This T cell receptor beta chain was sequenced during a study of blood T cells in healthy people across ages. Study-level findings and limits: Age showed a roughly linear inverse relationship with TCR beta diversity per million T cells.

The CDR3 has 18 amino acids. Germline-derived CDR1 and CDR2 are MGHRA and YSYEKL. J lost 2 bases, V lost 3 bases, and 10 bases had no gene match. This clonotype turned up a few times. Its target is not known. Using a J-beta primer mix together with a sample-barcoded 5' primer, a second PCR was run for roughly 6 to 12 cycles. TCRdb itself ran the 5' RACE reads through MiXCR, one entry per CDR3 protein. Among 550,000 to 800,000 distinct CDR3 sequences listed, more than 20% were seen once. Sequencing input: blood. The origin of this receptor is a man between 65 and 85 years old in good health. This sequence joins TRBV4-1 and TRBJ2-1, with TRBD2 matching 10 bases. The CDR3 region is CASSHLLAGVRTYNEQFF. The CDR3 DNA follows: TGCGCCAGCAGCCATTTGCTAGCGGGAGTTAGGACCTACAATGAGCAGTTCTTC.